These 7 T cell receptor beta chains originate from one sample sequenced in a study of cytomegalovirus exposure and HLA in healthy donors. The PCR was carried out with 60 Vbeta primers and 13 Jbeta primers. Generated by immunoSEQ multiplex PCR, the TCRdb table keeps only in-frame clones and is missing some. In the table there are some 150,000 clones, about 80% of which are singletons. Sequenced: PBMCs. These receptors came from a man aged 40-50 years in good health and CMV-seropositive.

This chain joins TRBV4-2 and TRBJ2-3, with D unclear. This CDR3 has 13 amino acids. The germline gives CDR1 LGHNA, CDR2 YNFKEQ. V was trimmed by 0 bases and J by 4 bases, leaving 5 bases between them. CDR3 protein: CASSQEYADTQYF. The CDR3 DNA follows: TGTGCCAGCAGCCAAGAATATGCAGATACGCAGTATTTT.

V usage is TRBV5-5 and J usage is TRBJ1-1; perhaps TRBD1 as D (5 bases). This CDR3 contains 13 residues. Germline V CDR1 and CDR2: SGHKS, YYEKEE (reference sequence). V shed 0 bases and J shed 11 bases, with 14 bases lying between them. CDR3 sequence: CASSLATGRIAFF. DNA for the CDR3: TGTGCCAGCAGCTTGGCCACAGGCCGGATCGCTTTCTTT.

This clone was detected a few times. The rearrangement uses TRBV5-1 and TRBJ2-6, with 9 bases aligning to TRBD2. V lost 4 bases, J lost 1 base, and 21 bases stayed unmatched. Germline CDR1 SGHRS, CDR2 YFSETQ. This CDR3 contains 22 residues. The CDR3 here is CASSRAGGYLAGLVSGANVLTF. CDR3 DNA: TGCGCCAGCAGCCGGGCCGGGGGTTATCTAGCGGGATTAGTATCTGGGGCCAACGTCCTGACTTTC.

The chain combines TRBV9 with TRBJ1-1; D not resolved. CDR3 length equals 13 residues. V was shortened by 0 bases and J by 7 bases, with 10 bases between the two germline ends. CDR1 and CDR2 from the germline V gene are SGDLS and YYNGEE. The CDR3 region has the DNA TGTGCCAGCAGCGTAGGACCGGGGAGTGAAGCTTTCTTT. Its protein product is CASSVGPGSEAFF.

The rearrangement uses TRBV29-1 and TRBJ1-1; D gene ambiguous. V lost 4 bases, J lost 1 base, and 7 bases lay in between. The CDR3 is 12 amino acids. CDR1 is SQVTM and CDR2 is ANQGSEA in the germline V gene. CDR3 DNA: TGCAGCGTTGTGGCCCCGAACACTGAAGCTTTCTTT. Translation gives CSVVAPNTEAFF.

This clone was observed once. The chain joins TRBV14 to TRBJ1-3, with 10 bases aligning to TRBD1. Germline V gene lookup returns CDR1 SGHDN and CDR2 FVKESK. V lost 5 bases and J lost 4; bases outside the gene matches: 5. The CDR3 sequence is 15 residues long. DNA for the CDR3: TGTGCCAGCAGCTCTCCGGGACAGGGGGGAAACACCATATATTTT. As protein: CASSSPGQGGNTIYF.

The table lists this clone with a few counts. The chain employs TRBV5-5 and TRBJ1-2, with a tentative D call TRBD1 (6 bases). V gave up 0 bases and J gave up 5 bases, with 17 bases separating them. Germline CDR1 SGHKS, CDR2 YYEKEE (reference sequence). This CDR3 has 16 amino acids. This CDR3 reads CASSLESPGAVYGYTF. In DNA form, the CDR3 reads TGTGCCAGCAGCTTGGAGTCGCCAGGGGCTGTTTATGGCTACACCTTC.